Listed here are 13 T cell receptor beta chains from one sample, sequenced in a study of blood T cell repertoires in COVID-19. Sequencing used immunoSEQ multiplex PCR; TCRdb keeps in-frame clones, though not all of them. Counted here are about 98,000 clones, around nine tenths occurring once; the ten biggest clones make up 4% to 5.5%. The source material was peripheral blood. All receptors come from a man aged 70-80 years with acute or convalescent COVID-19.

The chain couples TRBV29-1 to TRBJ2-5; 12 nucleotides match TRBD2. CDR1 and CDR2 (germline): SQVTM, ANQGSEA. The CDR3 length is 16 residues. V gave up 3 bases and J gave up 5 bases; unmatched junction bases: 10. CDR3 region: CSVEVTSGGTGETQYF. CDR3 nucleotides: TGCAGCGTTGAGGTGACTAGCGGGGGAACCGGGGAGACCCAGTACTTC.

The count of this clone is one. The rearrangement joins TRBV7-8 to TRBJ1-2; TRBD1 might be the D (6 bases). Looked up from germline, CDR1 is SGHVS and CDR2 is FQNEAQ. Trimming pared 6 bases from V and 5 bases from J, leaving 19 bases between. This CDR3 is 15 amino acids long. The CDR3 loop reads CASRYQTGPQYGYTF. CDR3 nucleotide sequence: TGTGCCAGCAGATATCAAACAGGGCCGCAATATGGCTACACCTTC.

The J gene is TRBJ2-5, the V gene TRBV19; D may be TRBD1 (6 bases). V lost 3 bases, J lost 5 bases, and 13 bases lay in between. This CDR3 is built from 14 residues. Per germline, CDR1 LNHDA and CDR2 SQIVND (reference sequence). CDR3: CASSMTGLSETQYF. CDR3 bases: TGTGCCAGTAGTATGACAGGATTGTCCGAGACCCAGTACTTC.

The CDR3 coding sequence is TGTGCCTGGAGCCGCGCAGGGTCTGGAGCCTATGGCTACACCTTC. Protein sequence: CAWSRAGSGAYGYTF. This chain uses TRBV30 with TRBJ1-2; TRBD1 is a possible D gene (5 bases). V dropped 3 bases and J dropped 4 bases, with 18 bases sitting between them. Germline V gene data show CDR1 as GTSNPN and CDR2 as SVGIG (reference sequence). The CDR3 has 15 residues.

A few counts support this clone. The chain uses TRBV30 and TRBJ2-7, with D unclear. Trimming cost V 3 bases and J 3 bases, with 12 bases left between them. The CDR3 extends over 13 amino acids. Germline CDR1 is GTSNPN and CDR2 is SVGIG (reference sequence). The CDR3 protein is CAWRGFTGYEQYF. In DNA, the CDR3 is TGTGCCTGGAGAGGTTTTACGGGCTACGAGCAGTACTTC.

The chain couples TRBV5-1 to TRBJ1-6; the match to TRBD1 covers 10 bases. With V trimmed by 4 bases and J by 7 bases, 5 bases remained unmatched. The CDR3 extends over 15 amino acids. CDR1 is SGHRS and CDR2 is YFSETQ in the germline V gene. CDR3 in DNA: TGCGCCAGCAGCACCCGGACAGGGGGGAATTCACCCCTCCACTTT. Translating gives CASSTRTGGNSPLHF.

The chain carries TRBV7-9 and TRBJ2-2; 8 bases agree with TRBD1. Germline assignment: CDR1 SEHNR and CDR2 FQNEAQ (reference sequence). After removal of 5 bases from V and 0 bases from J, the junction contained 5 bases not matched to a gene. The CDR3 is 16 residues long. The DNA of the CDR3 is TGTGCCAGCAGCCCCTCGACAGGGGCGAACACCGGGGAGCTGTTTTTT. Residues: CASSPSTGANTGELFF.

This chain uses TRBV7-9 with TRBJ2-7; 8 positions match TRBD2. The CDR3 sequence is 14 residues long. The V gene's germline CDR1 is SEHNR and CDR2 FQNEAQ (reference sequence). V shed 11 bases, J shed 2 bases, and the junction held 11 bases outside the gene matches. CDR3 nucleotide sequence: TGTGCCGGGAGCGCGGGGGGCGAGGCCTACGAGCAGTACTTC. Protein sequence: CAGSAGGEAYEQYF.

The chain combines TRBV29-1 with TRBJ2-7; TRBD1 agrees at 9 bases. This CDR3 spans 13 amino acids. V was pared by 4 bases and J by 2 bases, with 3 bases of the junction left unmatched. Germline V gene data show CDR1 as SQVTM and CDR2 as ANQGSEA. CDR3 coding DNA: TGCAGCGTTGCGACAGGGGGAGCCTACGAGCAGTACTTC. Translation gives CSVATGGAYEQYF.

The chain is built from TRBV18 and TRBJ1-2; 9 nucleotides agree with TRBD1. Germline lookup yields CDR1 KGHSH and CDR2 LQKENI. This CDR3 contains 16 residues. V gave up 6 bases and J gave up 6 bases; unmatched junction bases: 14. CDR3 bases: TGTGCCAGCTCCCCGGACCTCGGGACAGGGTTGGATGGCTACACCTTC. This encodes CASSPDLGTGLDGYTF.

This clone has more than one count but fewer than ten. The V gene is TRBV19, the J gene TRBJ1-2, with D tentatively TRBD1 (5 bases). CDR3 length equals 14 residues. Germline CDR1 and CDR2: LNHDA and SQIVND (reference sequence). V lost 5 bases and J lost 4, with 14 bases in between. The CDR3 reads CASSPRGKGYGYTF. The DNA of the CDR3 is TGTGCCAGTAGTCCTCGGGGGAAGGGCTATGGCTACACCTTC. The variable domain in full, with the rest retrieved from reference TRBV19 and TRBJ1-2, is DGGITQSPKYLFRKEGQNVTLSCEQNLNHDAMYWYRQDPGQGLRLIYYSQIVNDFQKGDIAEGYSVSREKKESFPLTVTSAQKNPTAFYLCASSPRGKGYGYTFGSGTRLTVV.

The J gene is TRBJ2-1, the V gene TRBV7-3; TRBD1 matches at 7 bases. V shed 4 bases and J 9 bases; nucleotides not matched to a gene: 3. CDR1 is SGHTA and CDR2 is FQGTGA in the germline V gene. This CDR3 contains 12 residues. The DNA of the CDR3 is TGTGCCAGCAGCTCGACAGGGACTGAGCAGTTCTTC. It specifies CASSSTGTEQFF.

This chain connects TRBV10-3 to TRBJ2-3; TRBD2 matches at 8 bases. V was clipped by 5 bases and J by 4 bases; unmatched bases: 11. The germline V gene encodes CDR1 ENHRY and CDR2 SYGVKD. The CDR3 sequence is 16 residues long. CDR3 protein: CAISLSGGGQADTQYF. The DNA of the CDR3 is TGTGCCATCAGTCTTTCGGGGGGGGGCCAGGCAGATACGCAGTATTTT.